This note documents a single TCR beta chain sequence. The target antigen is unknown. This may be a read error: a much more frequent sequence differs by one nucleotide. These data originate in a study of CD8+CD57+ T cells in acquired aplastic anemia. Study overall: Mean DNA quantity obtained from sorted CD4+ and CD8+ cells was approximately 3 ug.

Profiles of TCR beta VDJ and CDR3 were generated from a genomic DNA template. Via MiXCR, TCRdb re-called the reads, giving one row per CDR3 protein. The table includes about 190,000 distinct CDR3 sequences, around 47% detected once. Patients sequenced had flow cytometry evidence of CD8+CD57+ cell expansion. The cohort consisted entirely of patients having severe acquired aplastic anemia. There was no therapy given to any patient before the blood sampling took place. CDR1 and CDR2 (germline): SGHRS, YFSETQ. Trimming took 3 bases from V and 3 from J; bases not matched to a gene: 10. This CDR3 contains 17 residues. Study-wide findings and caveats: The study found no significant CD8+ Simpson's diversity difference between patients and controls.

The sequenced material came from sorted CD4+, CD8+, or CD8+CD57+ T cells (not recorded which) from PBMCs. This clonotype originated in a human donor with aplastic anemia. The chain has TRBV5-1 and TRBJ2-3, with TRBD2 matching 10 bases. The CDR3 region is CASSSTGSGGETDTQYF. The CDR3 DNA reads TGCGCCAGCAGCTCCACAGGAAGCGGGGGGGAAACAGATACGCAGTATTTT. Full variable domain (missing parts from reference TRBV5-1 and TRBJ2-3): KAGVTQTPRYLIKTRGQQVTLSCSPISGHRSVSWYQQTPGQGLQFLFEYFSETQRNKGNFPGRFSGRQFSNSRSEMNVSTLELGDSALYLCASSSTGSGGETDTQYFGPGTRLTVL.